The 3 T cell receptor beta chains given below trace back to one sample, sequenced in a study of cytomegalovirus exposure and HLA in healthy donors. PCR used 60 Vbeta primers and 13 Jbeta primers. Method: immunoSEQ multiplex PCR; TCRdb's copy keeps in-frame clones and lacks some. This sample carries about 130,000 clones, approximately 70% of them seen once, and the ten largest clones take over 1.5%. The material sequenced was PBMCs. The receptors come from a human donor in good health.

As to this clone: Germline is not matched at one junction end, which may reflect a read error. The chain couples TRBV4-1 to TRBJ2-5; the D is unclear. This CDR3 is built from 16 residues. The germline CDR1 and CDR2 sequences are MGHRA and YSYEKL. The CDR3 sequence: CASSPIELAEKETQHF. The CDR3 DNA reads as TGCGCCAGCAGTCCGATAGAGTTAGCCGAAAAAGAGACCCAGCACTTC.

This clone was counted only a few times. The chain employs TRBV7-9 and TRBJ2-7; D not resolved. The germline V gene encodes CDR1 SEHNR and CDR2 FQNEAQ (reference sequence). The length of the CDR3 is 13 residues. Trimming shortened V by 4 bases and J by 1 base, and 8 bases separated the two germline ends. Written as DNA, the CDR3 is TGTGCCAGCAGCTCTACCGGGTCCTACGAGCAGTACTTC. As protein: CASSSTGSYEQYF. Full variable domain (outside the CDR3, taken from reference TRBV7-9 and TRBJ2-7): DTGVSQNPRHKITKRGQNVTFRCDPISEHNRLYWYRQTLGQGPEFLTYFQNEAQLEKSRLLSDRFSAERPKGSFSTLEIQRTEQGDSAMYLCASSSTGSYEQYFGPGTRLTVT.

The chain couples TRBV19 to TRBJ2-1; 10 nucleotides match TRBD2. The CDR3 runs to 16 residues. V gave up 1 base and J gave up 9 bases; unmatched junction bases: 9. CDR1 is LNHDA, CDR2 SQIVND, per germline (reference sequence). In DNA, the CDR3 is TGTGCCAGTAGTATAGGGCAGCTAGCGGGAGTCGTTGAGCAGTTCTTC. Amino acid sequence: CASSIGQLAGVVEQFF. The full variable domain, in which reference TRBV19 and TRBJ2-1 provide the parts outside the CDR3, is DGGITQSPKYLFRKEGQNVTLSCEQNLNHDAMYWYRQDPGQGLRLIYYSQIVNDFQKGDIAEGYSVSREKKESFPLTVTSAQKNPTAFYLCASSIGQLAGVVEQFFGPGTRLTVL.